Shown below are 31 T cell receptor beta chains from a single sample sequenced in a study of shared clonotypes between healthy human individuals. Profiled with immunoSEQ multiplex PCR; TCRdb holds only in-frame clones, not every one. The sample has millions of clones; 85% to 95% are singletons. The sample comprised naive CD4+ T cells sorted from blood. Stated subset: CD45RA+ positively selected. These receptors all come from a man between 18 and 35 years old in good health.

On this clone itself: This same CDR3 is encoded by further DNA sequences in the sample. This rearrangement joins TRBV9 to TRBJ2-1, with TRBD2 matching over 7 bases. Germline V gives CDR1 SGDLS, CDR2 YYNGEE. The CDR3 is 15 amino acids. V lost 0 bases, J lost 1 base, and 1 base stayed unmatched. CDR3 nucleotide sequence: TGTGCCAGCAGCGTAGTGGGGGGGTCCTACAATGAGCAGTTCTTC. Its protein is CASSVVGGSYNEQFF.

The chain employs TRBV4-2 and TRBJ1-2; no clear D gene. The V and J ends lost 0 bases and 4 bases respectively, with 6 bases between them. This CDR3 contains 13 residues. Germline V gene data show CDR1 as LGHNA and CDR2 as YNFKEQ. CDR3 sequence reads: CASSQDVRYGYTF. CDR3 sequence (DNA): TGTGCCAGCAGCCAAGATGTCCGCTATGGCTACACCTTC.

V gene TRBV10-1 combines with J gene TRBJ1-3, with 9 bases aligning to TRBD1. The germline CDR1 and CDR2 sequences are WNHNN and SYGVQD (reference sequence). The CDR3 consists of 15 residues. Trimming took 8 bases from V and 0 from J; bases not matched to a gene: 5. DNA for the CDR3: TGCGCCAGCTCACCGGGACAGGGCTCTGGAAACACCATATATTTT. Its protein is CASSPGQGSGNTIYF.

CDR3 region: CASSALAGASTDTQYF. CDR3 DNA sequence: TGTGCCAGCAGCGCTCTAGCGGGAGCTAGCACAGATACGCAGTATTTT. V and J are TRBV5-4 and TRBJ2-3; TRBD2 aligns across 10 bases. The length of the CDR3 is 16 residues. Germline loops: CDR1 SGHNT, CDR2 YYREEE (reference sequence). V shed 4 bases and J 0 bases; nucleotides not matched to a gene: 5.

The genes are TRBV10-3 and TRBJ2-5; no clear D gene. CDR1 ENHRY and CDR2 SYGVKD come from the germline V gene. The CDR3 sequence is 14 residues long. The germline V and J ends were trimmed by 2 bases and 4 bases, with 11 bases remaining between them. The CDR3 loop reads CAISETVAGETQYF. DNA of the CDR3: TGTGCCATCAGTGAGACAGTAGCCGGAGAGACCCAGTACTTC.

The chain employs TRBV7-6 and TRBJ1-1, with a weak D call TRBD1 (5 bases). V lost 3 bases and J 1 base, leaving 15 bases between the germline ends. Germline values: CDR1 SGHVS, CDR2 FNYEAQ. This CDR3 is built from 16 residues. CDR3 DNA sequence: TGTGCCAGCAGCTTGGCAATGGCCGGGGGGAACACTGAAGCTTTCTTT. This gives the protein CASSLAMAGGNTEAFF.

This clone was recorded once. This chain joins TRBV2 and TRBJ1-1; D is undetermined. The germline V gene encodes CDR1 SNHLY and CDR2 FYNNEI. V dropped 0 bases and J dropped 2 bases, with 7 bases sitting between them. The length of the CDR3 is 14 residues. The CDR3 DNA follows: TGTGCCAGCAGTGAAGCCGGGGATAACACTGAAGCTTTCTTT. Translated, it gives CASSEAGDNTEAFF. Together with reference TRBV2 and TRBJ1-1, the CDR3 gives the full variable domain: EPEVTQTPSHQVTQMGQEVILRCVPISNHLYFYWYRQILGQKVEFLVSFYNNEISEKSEIFDDQFSVERPDGSNFTLKIRSTKLEDSAMYFCASSEAGDNTEAFFGQGTRLTVV.

This clone was seen once. The chain carries TRBV4-3 and TRBJ2-3; 9 nucleotides line up with TRBD1. The V and J ends lost 1 base and 3 bases, in that order; junction bases with no gene match: 5. The CDR3 sequence is 16 residues long. The germline gives CDR1 LGHNA, CDR2 YSLEER. The CDR3 DNA follows: TGCGCCAGCAGCCAAGTACAGGGGGCAGGAACAGATACGCAGTATTTT. It yields the protein CASSQVQGAGTDTQYF.

The CDR3 DNA is TGTGCCAGCAGCGTAGCTGCGGGAGCGAACACCGGGGAGCTGTTTTTT. Amino acid sequence: CASSVAAGANTGELFF. The chain employs TRBV9 and TRBJ2-2, with 7 bases that match TRBD2. CDR3 size: 16 residues. V shed 0 bases and J 0 bases; nucleotides not matched to a gene: 2. Germline assignment: CDR1 SGDLS and CDR2 YYNGEE.

The gene calls are TRBV19 and TRBJ1-2; 9 positions agree with TRBD1. The CDR3 runs to 14 residues. Germline lookup yields CDR1 LNHDA and CDR2 SQIVND (reference sequence). Germline trimming cut 5 bases from V and 4 bases from J; bases unmatched to any gene: 5. The CDR3: CASSPDRGSYGYTF. CDR3 nucleotides: TGTGCCAGTAGTCCGGACAGGGGCTCCTATGGCTACACCTTC.

Comments on this clone: The same CDR3 arises from other DNA sequences in this sample as well. The J gene is TRBJ1-5, the V gene TRBV4-1; D remains unclear. The CDR3 runs to 14 residues. Between the trimmed V and J ends, which lost 0 bases and 3 bases, there was a span of 6 bases. Germline V gene data show CDR1 as MGHRA and CDR2 as YSYEKL. CDR3 amino acids: CASSQDGLNQPQHF. CDR3 DNA: TGCGCCAGCAGCCAAGATGGTCTCAATCAGCCCCAGCATTTT.

The chain carries TRBV4-3 and TRBJ2-7; 10 bases align to TRBD2. Germline CDR1 reads LGHNA; CDR2 reads YSLEER. V trimming: 0 bases; J trimming: 2 bases; junction bases outside the gene matches: 4. There are 16 residues in the CDR3. The CDR3, as DNA: TGCGCCAGCAGCCAAGACTCAGCGGGAGGGCCCTACGAGCAGTACTTC. The encoded protein is CASSQDSAGGPYEQYF.

V is TRBV11-2 and J is TRBJ1-2; no clear D. The CDR3 sequence is 13 residues long. Germline lookup yields CDR1 SGHAT and CDR2 FQNNGV. V was clipped by 0 bases and J by 8 bases, with 10 bases between them. The CDR3 reads CASSLDLGRGYTF. The CDR3, as DNA: TGTGCCAGCAGCTTAGATCTAGGGAGAGGCTACACCTTC. Supplemented by reference TRBV11-2 and TRBJ1-2, the full variable domain reads EAGVAQSPRYKIIEKRQSVAFWCNPISGHATLYWYQQILGQGPKLLIQFQNNGVVDDSQLPKDRFSAERLKGVDSTLKIQPAKLEDSAVYLCASSLDLGRGYTFGSGTRLTVV.

This chain uses TRBV5-1 with TRBJ2-7; 9 nucleotides agree with TRBD1. Germline assignment: CDR1 SGHRS and CDR2 YFSETQ. Trimming at V came to 4 bases and at J to 5 bases, leaving 13 bases not matched to a gene. This CDR3 region has 16 residues. This chain's CDR3 is CASSATLGTGWHEQYF. CDR3 in DNA: TGCGCCAGCAGCGCGACTTTGGGGACAGGGTGGCACGAGCAGTACTTC.

This clone was detected many times. The chain links TRBV30 to TRBJ1-6; D remains ambiguous. There are 13 residues in the CDR3. Trimming shortened V by 3 bases and J by 10 bases, and 13 bases separated the two germline ends. The V gene's germline CDR1 is GTSNPN and CDR2 SVGIG (reference sequence). The CDR3 DNA reads TGTGCCTGGAGCTTCGGACCCGGATCACCCCTCCACTTT. It specifies CAWSFGPGSPLHF.

On this clone itself: This may stem from a read error, because a much larger clone lies one nucleotide away. Other DNA sequences from this sample encode an identical CDR3 as well. This rearrangement joins TRBV30 to TRBJ2-1; 13 bases align to TRBD2. The length of the CDR3 is 14 residues. J lost 6 bases, V lost 3 bases, and 2 bases had no gene match. Looked up from germline, CDR1 is GTSNPN and CDR2 is SVGIG (reference sequence). The CDR3 DNA reads as TGTGCCTGGAGAGGACTAGCGGGAGTCAATGAGCAGTTCTTC. It encodes CAWRGLAGVNEQFF.

The V call is TRBV6-5, the J call TRBJ2-3, with 9 nucleotides matching TRBD1. The J segment lost 2 bases and the V segment lost 6 bases, leaving 6 bases of the junction unmatched. This CDR3 comprises 15 residues. CDR1 MNHEY and CDR2 SVGAGI come from the germline V gene. CDR3 protein: CASSQGQGITDTQYF. The DNA for the CDR3 is TGTGCCAGCAGCCAGGGACAGGGCATCACAGATACGCAGTATTTT.

The rearrangement links TRBV4-1 to TRBJ2-7; 10 bases align to TRBD1. This CDR3 has 16 residues. Unmatched junction bases numbered 4, after V lost 0 bases and J lost 2 bases. Germline-derived CDR1 and CDR2 are MGHRA and YSYEKL. The CDR3 is CASSQEPGTGAYEQYF. The CDR3 DNA is TGCGCCAGCAGCCAAGAGCCTGGGACAGGGGCCTACGAGCAGTACTTC.

The chain is built from TRBV6-6 and TRBJ1-5; 7 nucleotides agree with TRBD1. J lost 8 bases, V lost 4 bases, and 5 bases had no gene match. The CDR3 loop spans 13 amino acids. The germline V gene encodes CDR1 MNHNY and CDR2 SVGAGI (reference sequence). The CDR3 spells CASSLRGPEPQHF. The CDR3 DNA reads as TGTGCCAGCAGTTTGAGGGGGCCGGAGCCCCAGCATTTT.

V is TRBV7-2 and J is TRBJ2-7; TRBD1 matches at 9 bases. V shed 1 base, J shed 4 bases, and the junction held 5 bases outside the gene matches. The CDR3 totals 15 residues. Germline assignment: CDR1 SGHTA and CDR2 FQGNSA. The CDR3 region has the DNA TGTGCCAGCAGCTTAGGATCAGGACAGGGGTACGAGCAGTACTTC. Its translation is CASSLGSGQGYEQYF.

This clone was seen only once. This chain uses TRBV9 with TRBJ1-2; D gene ambiguous. The CDR3 is 15 residues long. Between the trimmed V and J ends, which lost 0 bases and 8 bases, there was a span of 17 bases. CDR1 SGDLS and CDR2 YYNGEE come from the germline V gene. The CDR3 sequence is CASSVATGWMEGYTF. The DNA of the CDR3 is TGTGCCAGCAGCGTAGCTACCGGATGGATGGAAGGCTACACCTTC.

The genes are TRBV7-2 and TRBJ2-7; D unclear. The CDR3 totals 15 residues. The germline V gene encodes CDR1 SGHTA and CDR2 FQGNSA. Trimming removed 1 base at V and 4 bases at J, with 14 bases between. The CDR3 DNA reads TGTGCCAGCAGCTTAGGTGGGATGGGCATGTACGAGCAGTACTTC. Residues: CASSLGGMGMYEQYF. The whole variable domain, remainder taken from reference TRBV7-2 and TRBJ2-7, is GAGVSQSPSNKVTEKGKDVELRCDPISGHTALYWYRQSLGQGLEFLIYFQGNSAPDKSGLPSDRFSAERTGGSVSTLTIQRTQQEDSAVYLCASSLGGMGMYEQYFGPGTRLTVT.

About this clone itself: The same CDR3 is also encoded by other DNA sequences in this sample. V is TRBV6-5 and J is TRBJ2-7; D gene uncertain. The CDR3 covers 12 residues. Trimming removed 6 bases at V and 4 bases at J, with 10 bases between. Germline-derived CDR1 and CDR2 are MNHEY and SVGAGI. The CDR3 is CASSRGGYEQYF. CDR3 in DNA: TGTGCCAGCAGCCGTGGTGGGTACGAGCAGTACTTC.

V gene TRBV6-5 combines with J gene TRBJ1-1; D unresolved. Germline V CDR1 and CDR2: MNHEY, SVGAGI. The CDR3 extends over 13 amino acids. The ends were cut back, 0 bases at V and 6 bases at J, with 8 bases in the middle. The CDR3 reads CASSYSTKAEAFF. The CDR3 DNA is TGTGCCAGCAGTTACTCGACAAAGGCTGAAGCTTTCTTT.

CDR3 nucleotides: TGTGCCAGTACCAAGGGGTCAGGGGGCAATGAGCAGTTCTTC. Encoded protein: CASTKGSGGNEQFF. V gene TRBV19 combines with J gene TRBJ2-1; 7 bases map to TRBD1. The germline V gene has CDR1 LNHDA and CDR2 SQIVND (reference sequence). This CDR3 is built from 14 residues. The J segment lost 6 bases and the V segment lost 7 bases, leaving 9 bases of the junction unmatched.

The chain joins TRBV5-1 to TRBJ2-5; D unclear. Germline assignment: CDR1 SGHRS and CDR2 YFSETQ. The CDR3 consists of 14 residues. The V gene lost 0 bases and the J gene lost 3 bases, with 9 bases spanning the gap. DNA of the CDR3: TGCGCCAGCAGCTTGGCGTGGGCCGAAGAGACCCAGTACTTC. It specifies CASSLAWAEETQYF.

V usage is TRBV19 and J usage is TRBJ2-3; 11 nucleotides match TRBD2. V gave up 3 bases and J gave up 3 bases; unmatched junction bases: 5. This CDR3 is 16 amino acids long. Germline lookup yields CDR1 LNHDA and CDR2 SQIVND (reference sequence). The DNA for the CDR3 is TGTGCCAGTAGTATGGGTAGCGGGGGGGCGACAGATACGCAGTATTTT. Translating it yields CASSMGSGGATDTQYF.

This clone came up once. The V and J genes are TRBV28 and TRBJ1-2; no clear D gene. Trimming cost V 10 bases and J 8 bases, with 14 bases left between them. Germline loops: CDR1 MDHEN, CDR2 SYDVKM. The CDR3 totals 11 residues. CDR3 sequence (DNA): TGTGCCAACCGTGGGGTCAGCGGCTACACCTTC. It encodes CANRGVSGYTF.

The rearrangement joins TRBV2 to TRBJ2-1; 8 bases match TRBD1. This CDR3 region has 14 residues. In germline, CDR1 is SNHLY, CDR2 FYNNEI. The V and J ends lost 8 bases and 5 bases, in that order; junction bases with no gene match: 8. CDR3 in amino acids: CASGDDRGNNEQFF. As DNA, the CDR3 is TGTGCCAGCGGCGACGACAGGGGCAACAATGAGCAGTTCTTC. The whole variable domain, remainder taken from reference TRBV2 and TRBJ2-1, is EPEVTQTPSHQVTQMGQEVILRCVPISNHLYFYWYRQILGQKVEFLVSFYNNEISEKSEIFDDQFSVERPDGSNFTLKIRSTKLEDSAMYFCASGDDRGNNEQFFGPGTRLTVL.

The J gene is TRBJ2-5, the V gene TRBV29-1; 7 bases are shared with TRBD2. V was pared by 7 bases and J by 4 bases, with 12 bases of the junction left unmatched. Germline V lookup: CDR1 SQVTM, CDR2 ANQGSEA. The CDR3 has 14 amino acids. DNA for the CDR3: TGCAGCGCTGCTCGGGGGGTGTTGGGAGAGACCCAGTACTTC. Encoded protein: CSAARGVLGETQYF.

This clone has a count of ten or more. The V and J genes are TRBV28 and TRBJ2-7; no clear D gene. Trimming took 3 bases from V and 7 from J, leaving 13 bases between them. CDR3 size: 13 residues. CDR1 and CDR2 (germline): MDHEN, SYDVKM. The DNA for the CDR3 is TGTGCCAGCAGTTTTTTGGGTTTCGGGGAGCAGTACTTC. Protein product: CASSFLGFGEQYF.